Listed here is a single TCR beta chain. Its specific antigen is unknown. Base qualities are missing; no much larger clone stands one base away. The library was obtained by 5' RACE. This sample was sequenced with an Illumina HiSeq 2500. The second PCR ran for about 7 to 11 cycles and used a J-beta primer mix along with a sample-barcoded 5' primer. Each TCR beta cDNA molecule received a unique molecular identifier from a template-switch 5' adaptor carrying 12 random nucleotides. At least 2.5 million CDR3-containing paired-end reads were obtained from each sample. First-strand cDNA was synthesized from all RNA with the Mint cDNA synthesis kit, primed by a TRBC-specific oligonucleotide. Following uracil-DNA glycosylase treatment, a first 18-cycle PCR with universal primers M1SS and BC2_uni_R was performed on all cDNA. The study's own analysis went as follows. For normalization, 1 million high-quality reads were randomly selected from each sample, with every read carrying a distinct molecular identifier. Instead of being binned into consensus sequences, reads that shared molecular identifiers were thrown out. CDR3 identification, clonotype clustering and error correction used MiTCR with a Q25 quality threshold and the strictest error-elimination algorithm. A nonparametric unseen species model with Euler transformation was used to estimate lower-bound total TCR beta diversity. TCRdb cleaned the public reads at Q25 with fastp, built clones with MiXCR and kept in-frame beta chains. Entries are consolidated by CDR3 protein sequence, retaining the most common genes and DNA. TCRdb's processing, not the authors' own work, is the source of the V and J calls. This sample lists hundreds of thousands of distinct CDR3 sequences; 55% to 75% were detected once. The top ten constitute approximately 21% of the sample.

Systemically healthy Caucasian individuals from Russia, roughly 40 in total and aged 6 to 90 years, were included as donors. Each donor gave ten milliliters of peripheral blood, collected into EDTA-treated Vacutainer tubes. Ficoll-Paque density-gradient centrifugation was used to isolate PBMCs, with at least 7 million per sample. Total RNA, at least 6 micrograms per sample, was extracted from PBMCs with Trizol reagent. Naive CD45RAhigh/CD27high T cell percentages were measured by flow cytometry on a PBMC aliquot from every donor. The junction carries 12 bases between V and J, which are trimmed by 4 bases and 7 bases respectively. According to the germline V gene, CDR1 reads SGHDT and CDR2 reads YYEEEE. The cysteine opens and the phenylalanine closes a CDR3 of 12 amino acids. Solely the CDR3 DNA is kept, with 36 bases framed from the first base. This entry comes from a study of blood T cells in healthy people across ages (dated by TCRdb to 2013 to 2016). Broadly, across the study: In model experiments, roughly one uniquely barcoded TCR beta cDNA molecule per two T cells was captured by template switching. The donors were divided into four age groups: young (average about 15 years), middle-aged (about 41), aged (about 56) and long-lived (roughly 86). The study measured age-related changes in TCR beta repertoire diversity using deep sequencing normalized with unique cDNA molecular identifiers. To avoid experimental bias, donors of different ages were spread randomly across the sequencing lanes. Two additional independent replicas of 1 million unique cDNA reads from the same blood draw were analyzed for two donors (one aged 18 to 30 and one aged 80 or older).

Broader findings and caveats from the paper: Total diversity estimates from one million sequenced T cells were considered lower bounds and underestimates. Compared with the aged group, more naive CD4+ T cells, fewer expanded clones and increased TCR diversity were shown by the long-lived group, suggesting age selection. There was a strong correlation between observed TCR beta diversity and the percentage of naive T cells measured by flow cytometry. Bulk unsorted PBMC profiling prevented conclusive comparison of naive and antigen-experienced compartments. Observed TCR beta diversity per million T cells fell roughly linearly with age, and a significant reduction was already apparent by age approximately 40. Donor CMV infection status was unknown, potentially confounding age-related changes in expanded clonotypes.

What was sequenced was blood. The chain is made from TRBV5-6 and TRBJ2-7, with the D gene not confidently named. The sequence was collected from a man aged 25 to 40 in good health. At the DNA level, the sequence is TGTGCCAGCAGCACCCCCTACAATGAGCAGTACTTC. Its protein is CASSTPYNEQYF.